Listed below are T cell receptor beta chains from one sample, sequenced in a study of beta chain features in type 1 diabetes. Profiling relied on immunoSEQ multiplex PCR, and the TCRdb table lists in-frame clones only, not all of them. This table holds 300,000 to 400,000 clones, 8.5% to 10% found once. Specimen: central memory CD4+ T cells from blood. These receptors were obtained from a young man with type 1 diabetes. Both conserved end residues are part of each CDR3. Each record gives: J gene, clone size, D gene, V gene, CDR3 DNA, CDR3 protein. D genes are given only for firm matches. Clone size is given for some rows only: seen once, a few or many times, or a class if the clone is expanded.

j_call: TRBJ2-7
clone_size: few
d_call: NA
v_call: TRBV5-4
cdr3_nt: TGTGCCAGCAGCTTGTCTGGAGGGGGCGTTTCCTACGAGCAGTACTTC
cdr3_aa: CASSLSGGGVSYEQYF

j_call: TRBJ2-1
clone_size: few
d_call: NA
v_call: TRBV19
cdr3_nt: TGTGCCAGTAGTATAGATCGGGCAGGGACCTACAATGAGCAGTTCTTC
cdr3_aa: CASSIDRAGTYNEQFF

j_call: TRBJ2-5
clone_size: few
d_call: NA
v_call: TRBV5-1
cdr3_nt: TGCGCCAGCAGAAACGGGAAGGGTGGGGAGACCCAGTACTTC
cdr3_aa: CASRNGKGGETQYF

j_call: TRBJ2-1
clone_size: NA
d_call: NA
v_call: TRBV28
cdr3_nt: TGTGCCAGCAGTTCCCCCAGCGGCGGGTTTGAAAACAATGAGCAGTTCTTC
cdr3_aa: CASSSPSGGFENNEQFF

j_call: TRBJ2-7
clone_size: few
d_call: NA
v_call: TRBV5-4
cdr3_nt: TGTGCCAGCAGCTTTCAGGGTACTTCCCACGAGCAGTACTTC
cdr3_aa: CASSFQGTSHEQYF

j_call: TRBJ1-3
clone_size: NA
d_call: NA
v_call: TRBV18
cdr3_nt: TGTGCCAGCCGACAAGGACTCAACTCTGGAAACACCATATATTTT
cdr3_aa: CASRQGLNSGNTIYF

j_call: TRBJ2-7
clone_size: few
d_call: NA
v_call: TRBV7-2
cdr3_nt: TGTGCCAGCAGCTTTCCCGGGGCTAGAGCCGAGCAGTACTTC
cdr3_aa: CASSFPGARAEQYF

j_call: TRBJ2-5
clone_size: few
d_call: TRBD1
v_call: TRBV5-1
cdr3_nt: TGCGCCAGCAGCTCCACAGGGGCTGGAGAGACCCAGTACTTC
cdr3_aa: CASSSTGAGETQYF

j_call: TRBJ2-7
clone_size: NA
d_call: NA
v_call: TRBV15
cdr3_nt: TGTGCCACCAGCAGAGATCTTGCGGAGCGGTTCGACCAGTACTTC
cdr3_aa: CATSRDLAERFDQYF

j_call: TRBJ2-1
clone_size: few
d_call: NA
v_call: TRBV6-1
cdr3_nt: TGTGCCAGCAGTGCGTATATAGCGGAGAATGAGCAGTTCTTC
cdr3_aa: CASSAYIAENEQFF

j_call: TRBJ2-5
clone_size: few
d_call: NA
v_call: TRBV20-1
cdr3_nt: TGCAGTGCCCCCGAAGAGACCCAGTACTTC
cdr3_aa: CSAPEETQYF

j_call: TRBJ2-7
clone_size: NA
d_call: NA
v_call: TRBV18
cdr3_nt: TGTGCCAGCTCACCAGGACAGATCTCCTACGAGCAGTACTTC
cdr3_aa: CASSPGQISYEQYF

j_call: TRBJ1-1
clone_size: few
d_call: TRBD1
v_call: TRBV18
cdr3_nt: TGTGCCAGCTCACCCATGACCCATACAGGGGGCTTAAACACTGAAGCTTTCTTT
cdr3_aa: CASSPMTHTGGLNTEAFF

j_call: TRBJ1-5
clone_size: many
d_call: NA
v_call: TRBV7-9
cdr3_nt: TGTGCCAGCAGCTTAGGAGGTATCCAGGGAGGTCAGCCCCAGCATTTT
cdr3_aa: CASSLGGIQGGQPQHF

j_call: TRBJ2-5
clone_size: few
d_call: TRBD2
v_call: TRBV5-1
cdr3_nt: TGCGCCAGCAGCTTGGCCTTAGGACTAGCGGGAGAGGGAGAGACCCAGTACTTC
cdr3_aa: CASSLALGLAGEGETQYF

j_call: TRBJ1-1
clone_size: NA
d_call: NA
v_call: TRBV4-1
cdr3_nt: TGCGCCAGCAGCCGAAGTACAGGATTGAACACTGAAGCTTTCTTT
cdr3_aa: CASSRSTGLNTEAFF

j_call: TRBJ2-1
clone_size: few
d_call: TRBD2
v_call: TRBV7-9
cdr3_nt: TGTGCCAGCAGCAATAGGACTAGCCTGACTGAGCAGTTCTTC
cdr3_aa: CASSNRTSLTEQFF

j_call: TRBJ1-2
clone_size: few
d_call: TRBD1
v_call: TRBV23-1
cdr3_nt: TGCGCCAGCAGCACGCGACAGGGGAACTATGGCTACACCTTC
cdr3_aa: CASSTRQGNYGYTF

j_call: TRBJ2-1
clone_size: NA
d_call: NA
v_call: TRBV6-1
cdr3_nt: TGTGCCAGCAGTGAAAAAAGGAGCGGTAGCTCCTACAATGAGCAGTTCTTC
cdr3_aa: CASSEKRSGSSYNEQFF

j_call: TRBJ2-6
clone_size: NA
d_call: NA
v_call: TRBV5-1
cdr3_nt: TGCGCCAGCAGCTTGGAGCCACAGGGTACTGGGGCCAACGTCCTGACTTTC
cdr3_aa: CASSLEPQGTGANVLTF

j_call: TRBJ2-6
clone_size: many
d_call: NA
v_call: TRBV7-2
cdr3_nt: TGTGCCAGCAGCCAGGGATCATCTCCCTCTGGGGCCAACGTCCTGACTTTC
cdr3_aa: CASSQGSSPSGANVLTF

j_call: TRBJ2-1
clone_size: few
d_call: NA
v_call: TRBV7-9
cdr3_nt: TGTGCCAGCTATGGCGGGCCCGTTTCGTGGTTCTTC
cdr3_aa: CASYGGPVSWFF

j_call: TRBJ2-2
clone_size: NA
d_call: TRBD1
v_call: TRBV5-5
cdr3_nt: TGTGCCAGCAGCTCCGGGACAGGAGGGGTTAACACCGGGGAGCTGTTTTTT
cdr3_aa: CASSSGTGGVNTGELFF

j_call: TRBJ1-5
clone_size: NA
d_call: NA
v_call: TRBV7-2
cdr3_nt: TGTGCCAGCAGCTTAGCGCAGGGGTTATGGCCCCAGCATTTT
cdr3_aa: CASSLAQGLWPQHF

j_call: TRBJ2-5
clone_size: NA
d_call: TRBD1
v_call: TRBV30
cdr3_nt: TGTGCCTGGAGTCAAAAGCGACAGGGGACGGAGACCCAGTACTTC
cdr3_aa: CAWSQKRQGTETQYF

j_call: TRBJ2-3
clone_size: many
d_call: NA
v_call: TRBV5-8
cdr3_nt: TGTGCCAGCAGCTCAGAAAGAGATTCTAGCACAGATACGCAGTATTTT
cdr3_aa: CASSSERDSSTDTQYF

j_call: TRBJ2-7
clone_size: NA
d_call: NA
v_call: TRBV23-1
cdr3_nt: TGCGCCAGCAGTCAATCGTCCGAGCAGTACTTC
cdr3_aa: CASSQSSEQYF

j_call: TRBJ1-1
clone_size: few
d_call: TRBD1
v_call: TRBV7-9
cdr3_nt: TGTGCCAGCAGCGCTCGACAGGGGGGATGGACTGAAGCTTTCTTT
cdr3_aa: CASSARQGGWTEAFF

j_call: TRBJ2-7
clone_size: few
d_call: TRBD1
v_call: TRBV27
cdr3_nt: TGTGCCAGCAGTTCCTACCCTCCGGGACAGGGCTACGAGCAGTACTTC
cdr3_aa: CASSSYPPGQGYEQYF